Listed below are T cell receptor beta chains from one sample, sequenced in a study of T-cell reconstitution after alpha-beta-depleted transplantation in children. MiXCR, applied by TCRdb to the PCR reads, yields one record per CDR3 protein. Counted here are around 240,000 distinct CDR3 sequences, 9% to 10% occurring once; the ten biggest clones make up over 4.5%. This sample comprised PBMCs from the stem cell graft donor, obtained from the stem cell graft. These receptors all stem from a human donor who donated a stem cell graft to a child with SCID. The conserved cysteine and the conserved F or W are not part of the CDR3 here. The D gene is left open where the match is weak.

v_gene: TRBV5-6; d_gene: -; len: 13; j_gene: TRBJ1-4; CDR3aa: ASSLEGGLREKLF
v_gene: TRBV6-1; d_gene: -; len: 13; j_gene: TRBJ2-2; CDR3aa: ASSVFQNVAGELF
v_gene: TRBV5-1; d_gene: -; len: 12; j_gene: TRBJ2-5; CDR3aa: ASSLADHQETQY
v_gene: TRBV29-1; d_gene: TRBD1; len: 12; j_gene: TRBJ2-3; CDR3aa: SVDTGVTTDTQY
v_gene: TRBV4-3; d_gene: -; len: 12; j_gene: TRBJ1-1; CDR3aa: ASSQDRARTEAF
v_gene: TRBV20-1; d_gene: -; len: 12; j_gene: TRBJ2-2; CDR3aa: SARAGTYTGELF
v_gene: TRBV18; d_gene: TRBD1; len: 13; j_gene: TRBJ2-7; CDR3aa: ASSPDRGSSYEQY
v_gene: TRBV20-1; d_gene: TRBD1; len: 12; j_gene: TRBJ1-1; CDR3aa: SALGQGAGTEAF
v_gene: TRBV25-1; d_gene: TRBD1; len: 14; j_gene: TRBJ1-4; CDR3aa: ASSDSRGRQNEKLF
v_gene: TRBV12-3/TRBV12-4; d_gene: -; len: 12; j_gene: TRBJ1-6; CDR3aa: ASSLAGSHSPLH
v_gene: TRBV12-3/TRBV12-4; d_gene: TRBD1; len: 13; j_gene: TRBJ1-1; CDR3aa: ASSLHGTGGTEAF
v_gene: TRBV2; d_gene: TRBD1; len: 17; j_gene: TRBJ1-1; CDR3aa: ASSVRPGQGAPLRAEAF
v_gene: TRBV7-9; d_gene: -; len: 14; j_gene: TRBJ2-5; CDR3aa: ASSPRGRVYQETQY
v_gene: TRBV11-2; d_gene: -; len: 16; j_gene: TRBJ2-3; CDR3aa: ASTLGLRVVSGTDTQY
v_gene: TRBV11-1; d_gene: TRBD1; len: 17; j_gene: TRBJ2-6; CDR3aa: ASSPVPGQRASGANVLT
v_gene: TRBV27; d_gene: -; len: 11; j_gene: TRBJ1-1; CDR3aa: ASGYQGIRAAF
v_gene: TRBV5-1; d_gene: -; len: 14; j_gene: TRBJ1-2; CDR3aa: ASKPRQNQANYGYT
v_gene: TRBV29-1; d_gene: TRBD1; len: 13; j_gene: TRBJ2-3; CDR3aa: SVEDRGQGGDTQY
v_gene: TRBV28; d_gene: -; len: 12; j_gene: TRBJ2-3; CDR3aa: ASSSPGGPDTQY
v_gene: TRBV12-3/TRBV12-4; d_gene: -; len: 11; j_gene: TRBJ2-1; CDR3aa: ASSLGGSNEQF
v_gene: TRBV20-1; d_gene: -; len: 12; j_gene: TRBJ2-3; CDR3aa: SAVTWDFTDTQY
v_gene: TRBV27; d_gene: -; len: 13; j_gene: TRBJ2-2; CDR3aa: ASSLGRQITGELF
v_gene: TRBV5-1; d_gene: TRBD1; len: 14; j_gene: TRBJ2-1; CDR3aa: ASSLLTGGFVNEQF
v_gene: TRBV7-2; d_gene: -; len: 13; j_gene: TRBJ1-3; CDR3aa: ASSLGPPSGNTIY
v_gene: TRBV20-1; d_gene: TRBD2; len: 11; j_gene: TRBJ2-3; CDR3aa: SATRGSTDTQY
v_gene: TRBV12-3/TRBV12-4; d_gene: -; len: 14; j_gene: TRBJ1-1; CDR3aa: ASSRLGGAPNTEAF
v_gene: TRBV20-1; d_gene: TRBD1; len: 12; j_gene: TRBJ2-7; CDR3aa: SAWTGGNTYEQY
v_gene: TRBV10-3; d_gene: -; len: 14; j_gene: TRBJ2-5; CDR3aa: AISNSPARVDETQY
v_gene: TRBV29-1; d_gene: TRBD1; len: 11; j_gene: TRBJ2-7; CDR3aa: SVDSQGSDEQY
v_gene: TRBV29-1; d_gene: -; len: 14; j_gene: TRBJ2-1; CDR3aa: SVDTPGRGSYNEQF
v_gene: TRBV20-1; d_gene: TRBD2; len: 15; j_gene: TRBJ2-1; CDR3aa: SARYSGGGSSYNEQF
v_gene: TRBV12-3/TRBV12-4; d_gene: TRBD1; len: 11; j_gene: TRBJ2-2; CDR3aa: ASSADRAGELF
v_gene: TRBV20-1; d_gene: -; len: 10; j_gene: TRBJ2-7; CDR3aa: SARVNGGEQY
v_gene: TRBV7-2; d_gene: TRBD1; len: 14; j_gene: TRBJ1-1; CDR3aa: ASSLVSRGAGTVAF
v_gene: TRBV2; d_gene: -; len: 11; j_gene: TRBJ1-6; CDR3aa: ASRDIEGSPLH
v_gene: TRBV6-2/TRBV6-3; d_gene: -; len: 11; j_gene: TRBJ1-5; CDR3aa: ASTPGANQPQH
v_gene: TRBV19; d_gene: -; len: 12; j_gene: TRBJ1-5; CDR3aa: ASRHRVRNQPQH
v_gene: TRBV2; d_gene: -; len: 9; j_gene: TRBJ1-2; CDR3aa: ASRIGDGYT
v_gene: TRBV11-2; d_gene: TRBD2; len: 14; j_gene: TRBJ2-2; CDR3aa: ASSHTSGANTGELF
v_gene: TRBV7-2; d_gene: TRBD1; len: 13; j_gene: TRBJ1-3; CDR3aa: ASSLVAGGENTIY
v_gene: TRBV5-1; d_gene: -; len: 12; j_gene: TRBJ2-7; CDR3aa: ASRRDSSSYEQY
v_gene: TRBV5-1; d_gene: -; len: 15; j_gene: TRBJ1-1; CDR3aa: ASSLKSPGQKNTEAF
v_gene: TRBV12-3/TRBV12-4; d_gene: -; len: 12; j_gene: TRBJ2-3; CDR3aa: ASSPSSFGDTQY
v_gene: TRBV6-5; d_gene: TRBD1; len: 12; j_gene: TRBJ1-2; CDR3aa: ASSYQTGGISHT
v_gene: TRBV7-2; d_gene: -; len: 14; j_gene: TRBJ2-7; CDR3aa: ASSEGFVASSYEQY
v_gene: TRBV20-1; d_gene: -; len: 11; j_gene: TRBJ2-3; CDR3aa: SAPPRGTDTQY
v_gene: TRBV6-5; d_gene: -; len: 13; j_gene: TRBJ2-1; CDR3aa: ASSYLASSYNEQF
v_gene: TRBV5-1; d_gene: TRBD1; len: 15; j_gene: TRBJ1-6; CDR3aa: ASSLVGQSAPRSPLH
v_gene: TRBV5-1; d_gene: TRBD1; len: 16; j_gene: TRBJ1-3; CDR3aa: ASSFTGGGLSSGNTIY
v_gene: TRBV12-3/TRBV12-4; d_gene: -; len: 11; j_gene: TRBJ1-1; CDR3aa: ASKLGGNTEAF
v_gene: TRBV5-1; d_gene: -; len: 14; j_gene: TRBJ1-2; CDR3aa: ASSLGTAMSNYGYT
v_gene: TRBV5-6; d_gene: -; len: 10; j_gene: TRBJ1-6; CDR3aa: ASSLINSPLH
v_gene: TRBV29-1; d_gene: TRBD2; len: 12; j_gene: TRBJ2-5; CDR3aa: SVDRTSGGETQY